Below, 30 T cell receptor beta chains from the same sample are listed, as sequenced in a study of T-cell reconstitution after alpha-beta-depleted transplantation in children (dated by TCRdb to 2016 to 2017). Library construction relied on PCR. The sequencing machine was an Illumina HiSeq 2500. TCR library preparation used molecular barcoding, with unique molecular identifiers applied to normalize quantification of the TCRbeta repertoire. The public reads were quality trimmed at Q25 with fastp and then assembled into clones with MiXCR by TCRdb, keeping productive beta chains. Every distinct CDR3 protein forms one entry, paired with its most common genes and DNA. In this sample the table shows hundreds of thousands of distinct CDR3 sequences, about 9.5% of which occur a single time. 5% to 7% of the sample lies in the top ten. This sample comprised PBMCs from the stem cell graft donor, obtained from the stem cell graft. These receptors all stem from a human donor who donated a stem cell graft to a child with acute lymphoblastic leukemia.

This clonotype showed up just a few times. The V call is TRBV3-1, the J call TRBJ1-3; weak D call: TRBD1 (6 bases). The CDR3 is made up of 15 amino acids. CDR1 and CDR2 (germline): LGHDT, YNNKEL (reference sequence). The V gene lost 4 bases and the J gene lost 0 bases, with 10 bases spanning the gap. The CDR3, as DNA: TGTGCCAGCAGCCGGACAGCAGCCTCTGGAAACACCATATATTTT. Its protein product is CASSRTAASGNTIYF. Combining the CDR3 with reference TRBV3-1 and TRBJ1-3 gives the whole variable domain DTAVSQTPKYLVTQMGNDKSIKCEQNLGHDTMYWYKQDSKKFLKIMFSYNNKELIINETVPNRFSPKSPDKAHLNLHINSLELGDSAVYFCASSRTAASGNTIYFGEGSWLTVV.

V is TRBV10-3 and J is TRBJ1-2; tentative D call: TRBD1 (5 bases). The V end was cut by 3 bases, the J end by 2 bases, with 10 bases between. Germline CDR1 is ENHRY and CDR2 is SYGVKD. The CDR3 loop spans 14 amino acids. CDR3 sequence reads: CAISEIGGNYGYTF. The DNA of the CDR3 is TGTGCCATCAGTGAAATTGGGGGGAACTATGGCTACACCTTC.

This clonotype was counted only a few times. This chain links TRBV12-3 or TRBV12-4 with TRBJ2-7; TRBD1 might be the D (5 bases). V lost 3 bases and J lost 3, with 12 bases in between. CDR3 length: 14 amino acids. The CDR3 DNA follows: TGTGCCAGCAGTTTGACAGTTCAGATCTACGAGCAGTACTTC. Its protein is CASSLTVQIYEQYF.

The rearrangement links TRBV20-1 to TRBJ2-7; D gene uncertain. V lost 1 base and J lost 6, with 13 bases in between. The CDR3 is 13 residues long. The germline V gene has CDR1 DFQATT and CDR2 SNEGSKA (reference sequence). The DNA of the CDR3 is TGCAGTGCTAGAGGGACCCGGGTAGGCGAGCAGTACTTC. Residues: CSARGTRVGEQYF.

This clonotype has more than one count but fewer than ten. The V call is TRBV25-1, the J call TRBJ2-6, with TRBD1 identical over 10 bases. Germline assignment: CDR1 MGHDK and CDR2 SYGVNS. The trim removed 5 bases at V and 0 bases at J, leaving 7 bases unmatched. The CDR3 consists of 18 residues. The CDR3 sequence: CASSFPGQGSSGANVLTF. CDR3 bases: TGTGCCAGCAGTTTCCCGGGACAGGGGAGCTCTGGGGCCAACGTCCTGACTTTC.

This clonotype has just a few counts. V is TRBV18 and J is TRBJ1-2; a possible D gene is TRBD1 (5 bases). The ends were cut back, 3 bases at V and 7 bases at J, with 9 bases in the middle. In germline, CDR1 is KGHSH, CDR2 LQKENI. This CDR3 region has 12 residues. The CDR3 here is CASSPGPPGYTF. The CDR3 DNA reads as TGTGCCAGCTCACCGGGACCCCCTGGCTACACCTTC.

This clonotype was detected ten times or more. The chain is built from TRBV20-1 and TRBJ1-6; no reliable D call. Germline CDR1 reads DFQATT; CDR2 reads SNEGSKA (reference sequence). V lost 3 bases and J 4 bases, leaving 10 bases between the germline ends. This CDR3 comprises 14 residues. This chain's CDR3 is CSASPLPYNSPLHF. Written as DNA, the CDR3 is TGCAGTGCTAGCCCCCTCCCGTATAATTCACCCCTCCACTTT.

This clonotype was found many times. This sequence joins TRBV20-1 and TRBJ1-2; the D gene is possibly TRBD1 (6 bases). CDR3 length: 19 residues. Trimming pared 0 bases from V and 0 bases from J, leaving 23 bases between. CDR1 and CDR2 from the germline V gene are DFQATT and SNEGSKA (reference sequence). The CDR3 spells CSARDVWRSRDTSNYGYTF. The CDR3 DNA reads as TGCAGTGCTAGAGACGTCTGGCGATCCCGGGACACTTCTAACTATGGCTACACCTTC.

This clonotype was seen repeatedly, ten times or more. This chain links TRBV27 with TRBJ2-7; D is tentatively TRBD1 or TRBD2 (6 bases each). Germline lookup yields CDR1 MNHEY and CDR2 SMNVEV (reference sequence). The CDR3 is 17 amino acids. Between the trimmed V and J ends, which lost 1 base and 3 bases, there was a span of 19 bases. The CDR3 here is CASSLLVGGHQNYEQYF. CDR3 DNA sequence: TGTGCCAGCAGTTTATTAGTGGGGGGACACCAAAACTACGAGCAGTACTTC.

The rearrangement joins TRBV10-2 to TRBJ2-4; possibly TRBD2 for D (7 bases). Per germline, CDR1 WSHSY and CDR2 SAAADI. This CDR3 spans 13 amino acids. V was cut by 4 bases and J by 7 bases, with 11 bases left in between. The CDR3 coding sequence is TGCGCCAGCAGTGTGGGGGGGGCCAACATTCAGTACTTC. Encoded protein: CASSVGGANIQYF.

Details on this clonotype: A much more abundant neighbour one base away suggests this may be a read error. The chain recombines TRBV11-2 with TRBJ2-7; no reliable D call. Germline CDR1 SGHAT, CDR2 FQNNGV. There are 14 residues in the CDR3. The CDR3 protein is CATSSIRTSYEQYF. The CDR3 DNA reads TGTGCCACCAGCTCTATTCGGACCTCCTACGAGCAGTACTTC.

This clonotype showed up many times. This chain joins TRBV29-1 and TRBJ2-5; unclear D gene. CDR1 is SQVTM, CDR2 ANQGSEA, per germline. The CDR3 spans 12 residues. With 2 bases removed from V and 2 bases from J, the gap between germline ends came to 6 bases. CDR3 sequence reads: CSVEMRQETQYF. The CDR3 region has the DNA TGCAGCGTTGAAATGCGGCAAGAGACCCAGTACTTC.

This clonotype was found many times. The chain combines TRBV12-3 or TRBV12-4 with TRBJ2-2; D gene unclear. This CDR3 has 13 residues. The V gene lost 6 bases and the J gene lost 3 bases, with 8 bases spanning the gap. CDR3: CASSEQYTGELFF. For the CDR3, the DNA is TGTGCCAGCAGCGAGCAGTACACCGGGGAGCTGTTTTTT.

The chain is built from TRBV15 and TRBJ1-5; the D gene is possibly TRBD1 (6 bases). Trimming cost V 1 base and J 4 bases, with 11 bases left between them. Germline CDR1 LNHNV, CDR2 YYDKDF (reference sequence). The CDR3 loop spans 15 amino acids. The CDR3 here is CATSRVSGANQPQHF. Here the CDR3 DNA reads TGTGCCACCAGCAGAGTCTCGGGGGCAAATCAGCCCCAGCATTTT.

This clonotype was seen repeatedly, ten times or more. This rearrangement joins TRBV19 to TRBJ1-1; 11 bases are shared with TRBD1. CDR1 is LNHDA and CDR2 is SQIVND in the germline V gene (reference sequence). V was clipped by 5 bases and J by 4 bases; unmatched bases: 15. The CDR3 runs 18 residues. The CDR3 loop reads CASSPRTGGGRGATEAFF. CDR3 bases: TGTGCCAGTAGTCCCCGGACAGGGGGCGGAAGGGGTGCCACTGAAGCTTTCTTT.

This clonotype was recorded many times. V is TRBV12-3 or TRBV12-4 and J is TRBJ2-1, with D possibly matching TRBD1 (5 bases). This CDR3 region has 12 residues. V was pared by 6 bases and J by 6 bases, with 9 bases between. Here the CDR3 DNA reads TGTGCCAGCAGCTCAGACAGCAATGAGCAGTTCTTC. This translates into CASSSDSNEQFF.

This clonotype was recorded a few times. The chain combines TRBV5-1 with TRBJ2-3; D might be TRBD1 (6 bases). The CDR3 has 15 residues. The V gene's germline CDR1 is SGHRS and CDR2 YFSETQ. V shed 2 bases and J shed 5 bases, with 15 bases lying between them. CDR3 DNA: TGCGCCAGCAGCTTTGAACAGGGAGTGATAGATACGCAGTATTTT. This codes for CASSFEQGVIDTQYF. Full variable domain (missing parts from reference TRBV5-1 and TRBJ2-3): KAGVTQTPRYLIKTRGQQVTLSCSPISGHRSVSWYQQTPGQGLQFLFEYFSETQRNKGNFPGRFSGRQFSNSRSEMNVSTLELGDSALYLCASSFEQGVIDTQYFGPGTRLTVL.

The chain is built from TRBV3-1 and TRBJ2-7; 8 bases are shared with TRBD1. The J segment lost 2 bases and the V segment lost 4 bases, leaving 10 bases of the junction unmatched. The CDR3 has 16 residues. The germline gives CDR1 LGHDT, CDR2 YNNKEL (reference sequence). CDR3 in DNA: TGTGCCAGCAGCCCTCGCCCAGGGGGCCAGACCTACGAGCAGTACTTC. It specifies CASSPRPGGQTYEQYF.

The V gene is TRBV12-3 or TRBV12-4, the J gene TRBJ2-3, with no clear D. The CDR3 is 15 residues long. V lost 1 base, J lost 4 bases, and 12 bases lay in between. The CDR3 DNA sequence: TGTGCCAGCAGTTTAGAAGGGAAAAGGTCAGATACGCAGTATTTT. Translating it yields CASSLEGKRSDTQYF.

This clonotype was detected ten times or more. This rearrangement joins TRBV12-3 or TRBV12-4 to TRBJ1-5; D is perhaps TRBD1 (5 bases). The CDR3 is 16 amino acids. Trimming removed 4 bases at V and 11 bases at J, with 24 bases between. The CDR3 coding sequence is TGTGCCAGCAGTTCGTCTGGGGTAGGGACGCCTAGGGCCCAGCATTTT. It is translated as CASSSSGVGTPRAQHF.

The rearrangement links TRBV6-1 to TRBJ2-5; weak D call: TRBD2 (6 bases). Germline loops: CDR1 MNHNS, CDR2 SASEGT. CDR3 length equals 15 residues. Trimming shortened V by 6 bases and J by 2 bases, and 16 bases separated the two germline ends. The CDR3 spells CASSQREGTQETQYF. The CDR3 DNA follows: TGTGCCAGCAGCCAACGTGAGGGGACTCAAGAGACCCAGTACTTC.

This rearrangement joins TRBV5-1 to TRBJ2-7; the match to TRBD1 covers 7 bases. CDR1 is SGHRS, CDR2 YFSETQ, per germline. The CDR3 is 16 residues long. The J segment lost 2 bases and the V segment lost 5 bases, leaving 13 bases of the junction unmatched. The CDR3 DNA follows: TGCGCCAGCAGTCCCTACCGGGACAGTCAAACCTACGAGCAGTACTTC. Translation: CASSPYRDSQTYEQYF.

This chain joins TRBV20-1 and TRBJ2-7, with D perhaps matching TRBD1 (6 bases). CDR1 is DFQATT, CDR2 SNEGSKA, per germline (reference sequence). The CDR3 is made up of 15 amino acids. Trimming removed 1 base at V and 3 bases at J, with 16 bases between. As DNA, the CDR3 is TGCAGTGCTAGAGCGGACAGAAACACACTCTACGAGCAGTACTTC. Its translation: CSARADRNTLYEQYF.

The chain joins TRBV12-3 or TRBV12-4 to TRBJ1-1; 9 bases agree with TRBD1. This CDR3 region has 17 residues. V gave up 0 bases and J gave up 4 bases; unmatched junction bases: 9. For the CDR3, the DNA is TGTGCCAGCAGTTTAGCGACCGGGACAGGGTTGGTCACTGAAGCTTTCTTT. It specifies CASSLATGTGLVTEAFF.

The chain is built from TRBV7-2 and TRBJ1-2, with 10 bases identical to TRBD1. The trim removed 1 base at V and 6 bases at J, leaving 8 bases unmatched. The CDR3 is 16 amino acids. Germline CDR1 SGHTA, CDR2 FQGNSA. The CDR3 nucleotides are TGTGCCAGCAGCTTAGGATGGACAGGGGGTGGTAATGGCTACACCTTC. It translates to CASSLGWTGGGNGYTF.

This clonotype was counted a few times. V gene TRBV5-6 combines with J gene TRBJ2-2, with D hard to call. CDR3 size: 14 residues. V was shortened by 0 bases and J by 5 bases, with 8 bases between the two germline ends. CDR1 is SGHDT, CDR2 YYEEEE, per germline. In nucleotides, the CDR3 is TGTGCCAGCAGCTTGGTGCCGATAACCGGGGAGCTGTTTTTT. As protein: CASSLVPITGELFF.

This clonotype was seen only a few times. V usage is TRBV3-1 and J usage is TRBJ2-7, with 7 bases matching TRBD2. This CDR3 spans 15 amino acids. Germline V gene sequence: CDR1 LGHDT, CDR2 YNNKEL (reference sequence). V lost 4 bases and J lost 0; bases outside the gene matches: 6. The CDR3 DNA follows: TGTGCCAGCAGCCCCCGGGACTACCCCTCCTACGAGCAGTACTTC. Protein sequence: CASSPRDYPSYEQYF.

The chain links TRBV6-1 to TRBJ1-6, with no clear D. Deletions cut 2 bases from V and 9 bases from J, with 14 bases between. Germline values: CDR1 MNHNS, CDR2 SASEGT. CDR3 length: 15 amino acids. CDR3 sequence: CASSERQDGFSPLHF. Written as DNA, the CDR3 is TGTGCCAGCAGTGAAAGGCAAGACGGATTTTCACCCCTCCACTTT.

This clonotype was counted ten times or more. The rearrangement links TRBV20-1 to TRBJ1-5; the D is unclear. Trimming shortened V by 0 bases and J by 0 bases, and 6 bases separated the two germline ends. CDR3 length equals 14 residues. CDR1 is DFQATT, CDR2 SNEGSKA, per germline (reference sequence). CDR3 nucleotide sequence: TGCAGTGCTAGAGACGTTAATAGCAATCAGCCCCAGCATTTT. Its translation: CSARDVNSNQPQHF.

About this clonotype: A much more abundant neighbour one base away suggests this may be a read error. The J gene is TRBJ1-6, the V gene TRBV6-2 or TRBV6-3, with 8 bases identical to TRBD1. There are 15 residues in the CDR3. Germline-derived CDR1 and CDR2 are MNHEY and SVGEGT. V dropped 8 bases and J dropped 7; count of bases not matched to a gene: 10. The CDR3 sequence: CASFETGVGNSPLHF. CDR3 sequence (DNA): TGTGCCAGCTTCGAGACAGGGGTGGGAAATTCACCCCTCCACTTT.